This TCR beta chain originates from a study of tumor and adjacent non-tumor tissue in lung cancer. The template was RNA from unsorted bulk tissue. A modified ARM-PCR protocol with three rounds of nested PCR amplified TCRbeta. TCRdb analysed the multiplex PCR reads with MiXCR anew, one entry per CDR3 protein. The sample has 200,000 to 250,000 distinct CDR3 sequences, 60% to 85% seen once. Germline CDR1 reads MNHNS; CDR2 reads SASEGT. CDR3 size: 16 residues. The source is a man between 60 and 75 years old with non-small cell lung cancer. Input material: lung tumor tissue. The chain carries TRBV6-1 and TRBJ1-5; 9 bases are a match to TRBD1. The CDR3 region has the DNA TGTACTAGCAGGAACGCAGGGACAGGGAGCAATCAGCCCCAGCATTTT. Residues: CTSRNAGTGSNQPQHF.